This T cell receptor (beta chain) was retrieved from a study of technical replicates of blood from a handful of donors. This clone was counted once. Using immunoSEQ multiplex PCR, the repertoire was profiled, and TCRdb retains in-frame clones only, with some absent. The data show tens of thousands of clones, about 95% seen once. The CDR3 extends over 11 amino acids. Trimming shortened V by 2 bases and J by 8 bases, and 7 bases separated the two germline ends. The germline gives CDR1 SGHDT, CDR2 YYEEEE. This rearrangement joins TRBV5-6 to TRBJ1-2, with D unclear. Input material: T cells isolated from PBMCs. The receptor's source is a human donor in good health. The CDR3 reads CASSFEQGYTF. Written as DNA, the CDR3 is TGTGCCAGCAGCTTCGAACAGGGCTACACCTTC.